The text below deals with one T cell receptor beta chain. As yet, its antigen is unknown. Germline CDR1 is SNHLY and CDR2 is FYNNEI. The CDR3 runs to 14 residues. Trimming cost V 7 bases and J 5 bases, with 15 bases left between them. The protocol was immunoSEQ multiplex PCR, while the TCRdb copy is restricted to in-frame clones and leaves out a portion. The repertoire consists of approximately 100,000 clones, with about 85% occurring once and the leading ten covering 3.5% to 4%. The source of the sample is a study of OX40 agonist ivuxolimab in advanced cancers. Study-wide background: Patients receiving dose escalation had hepatocellular carcinoma, melanoma, renal cell or head and neck cancer.

Cycle 7 day 1, cycle 4 day 1, and baseline were the timepoints at which blood was sampled. Overall study results and limits: Expanded clones tended on average to be more numerous among CD8+ T cells than CD4+.

The chain combines TRBV2 with TRBJ2-1; a weak D match, TRBD1 (5 bases). The receptor comes from an adult with an advanced solid tumor such as melanoma, head and neck, liver or kidney cancer. Sequences were derived from CD4+ or CD8+ T cells sorted from blood, sampled in a trial of the OX40 agonist ivuxolimab. In nucleotides, the CDR3 is TGTGCCAGCAAAATTCCAGGGTCGAACAATGAGCAGTTCTTC. This encodes CASKIPGSNNEQFF.